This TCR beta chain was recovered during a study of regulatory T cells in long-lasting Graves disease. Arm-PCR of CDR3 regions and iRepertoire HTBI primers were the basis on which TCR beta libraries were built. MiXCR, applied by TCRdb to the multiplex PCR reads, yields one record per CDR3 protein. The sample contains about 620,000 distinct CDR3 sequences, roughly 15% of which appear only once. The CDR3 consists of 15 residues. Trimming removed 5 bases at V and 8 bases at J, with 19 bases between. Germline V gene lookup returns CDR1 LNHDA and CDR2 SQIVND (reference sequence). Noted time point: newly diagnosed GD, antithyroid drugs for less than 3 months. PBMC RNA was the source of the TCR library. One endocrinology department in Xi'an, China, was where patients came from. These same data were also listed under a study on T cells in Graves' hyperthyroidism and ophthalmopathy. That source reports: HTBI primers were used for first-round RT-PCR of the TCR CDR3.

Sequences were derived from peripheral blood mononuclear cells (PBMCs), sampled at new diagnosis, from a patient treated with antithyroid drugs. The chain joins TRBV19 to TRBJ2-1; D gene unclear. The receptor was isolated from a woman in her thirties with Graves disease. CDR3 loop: CASSSRILAGDEQFF. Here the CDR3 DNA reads TGTGCCAGTAGTTCCCGGATCTTGGCTGGAGATGAGCAGTTCTTC.